The present entry profiles one T cell receptor (beta chain) with its context. The antigen is unknown. Produced via immunoSEQ multiplex PCR; TCRdb's table is partial and in-frame only. This table has a few million clones, approximately 90% appearing once. The sample originates from a study of shared clonotypes between healthy human individuals. V lost 4 bases to trimming and J lost 2 bases, with 12 bases between them. Germline V lookup: CDR1 SNHLY, CDR2 FYNNEI. This CDR3 comprises 15 residues. The study enrolled healthy HIV-negative adults without recent acute infections or vaccinations as donors. Study observations and caveats: In general, naive subsets displayed greater estimated richness than memory subsets did. Represented genetic and exposure-history diversity was restricted by having few donors. A reduction in generation probabilities was seen for non-shared clonotypes relative to those shared by all four donors.

The TCR comes from a man younger than 35 in good health. Sequenced input: naive CD4+ T cells sorted from blood. As for subset: CD45RA+ positively selected. The gene calls are TRBV2 and TRBJ2-1; perhaps TRBD2 as D (6 bases). CDR3 amino acids: CASSVGGGPYNEQFF. Here the CDR3 DNA reads TGTGCCAGCAGTGTCGGGGGAGGCCCCTACAATGAGCAGTTCTTC.